The next 5 T cell receptor beta chains were all read from a single sample in a study of shared clonotypes between healthy human individuals. Profiling relied on immunoSEQ multiplex PCR, and the TCRdb table lists in-frame clones only, not all of them. The table records hundreds of thousands of clones, about 95% of them present only once. The source material was naive CD4+ T cells sorted from blood. Subset indicated: CD45RA+ positively selected. The receptors here all came from a woman in her thirties in good health.

CDR3 amino acids: CASSPDGDYGYTF. The CDR3 region has the DNA TGTGCCAGCAGCCCCGACGGCGACTATGGCTACACCTTC. V and J are TRBV7-9 and TRBJ1-2, with unresolved D. This CDR3 region has 13 residues. V shed 5 bases and J shed 3 bases, with 10 bases lying between them. In germline, CDR1 is SEHNR, CDR2 FQNEAQ (reference sequence).

The CDR3 loop is CASSQEPGQGNSGANVLTF. In nucleotides, the CDR3 is TGCGCCAGCAGCCAGGAACCGGGACAGGGGAACTCTGGGGCCAACGTCCTGACTTTC. The V call is TRBV4-1, the J call TRBJ2-6; 10 positions match TRBD1. Germline V gene lookup returns CDR1 MGHRA and CDR2 YSYEKL. V was pared by 3 bases and J by 0 bases, with 8 bases of the junction left unmatched. This CDR3 has 19 residues.

J is TRBJ2-1 and V is TRBV19; D may be TRBD2 (5 bases). Trimming removed 1 base at V and 3 bases at J, with 10 bases between. The CDR3 loop spans 15 amino acids. CDR1 and CDR2 (germline): LNHDA, SQIVND (reference sequence). The CDR3 bases are TGTGCCAGTAGTATAGGAGGGCAGATCTACAATGAGCAGTTCTTC. As protein: CASSIGGQIYNEQFF.

A remark on this clone: The germline gene is not matched at one end of the junction; a read error may be the cause. The DNA of the CDR3 is TGCGCCAGCAACTTGGGCGCTAGCGGGAGGGCCGAATACAATGAGCAGTTCTTC. This gives the protein CASNLGASGRAEYNEQFF. The gene calls are TRBV5-1 and TRBJ2-1; 12 nucleotides align to TRBD2. The CDR3 extends over 18 amino acids. The germline CDR1 and CDR2 sequences are SGHRS and YFSETQ.

This clone was seen once. The chain recombines TRBV27 with TRBJ2-1; D not certain. The V gene lost 8 bases and the J gene lost 6 bases, with 17 bases spanning the gap. The CDR3 consists of 14 residues. CDR1 is MNHEY and CDR2 is SMNVEV in the germline V gene (reference sequence). The CDR3, as DNA: TGTGCCAGCTCGGTCCCACGAATGGGCAATGAGCAGTTCTTC. Translation gives CASSVPRMGNEQFF.